This entry is about one TCR beta chain. Its cognate antigen is unknown. With the Oncomine TCR Beta short-read assay, DNA from cultured CD4+ T cells was sequenced. Genomic DNA extraction was carried out from cultured CD4+ T cells. MiXCR was run by TCRdb on the PCR reads, yielding one entry per CDR3 protein. The data contain roughly 24,000 distinct CDR3 sequences, 35% to 50% of them seen just once; the ten biggest clones take up roughly a tenth. From germline, CDR1 is SSHAT and CDR2 FNYEAQ (reference sequence). V lost 6 bases to trimming and J lost 4 bases, with 12 bases between them. The CDR3 runs 14 residues. The entry originates in a study of vaccination and CD4 T cells after COVID-19. This sample's treatment: approximately 11-day PBMC culture with coronavirus spike peptide pools or control peptides (ViraFEST assay).

The sequenced sample consisted of CD4+ T cells from blood, cultured in vitro. The chain joins TRBV7-7 to TRBJ2-2, with a weak D call TRBD1 (5 bases). The receptor comes from a human donor who had recovered from COVID-19. Here the CDR3 reads CASSQAGITGELFF. The DNA of the CDR3 is TGTGCCAGCAGTCAGGCAGGGATCACCGGGGAGCTGTTTTTT.